This TCR beta chain was profiled in a study of T cells in severe cutaneous drug reactions. The patients sequenced had a carbamazepine-induced Stevens-Johnson syndrome or toxic epidermal necrolysis reaction. Bulk and single-cell libraries used iRepertoire multiplex PCR with TCR subtype-specific primers. TCRdb reprocessed the multiplex PCR reads, keeping one entry per CDR3 protein, no DNA. Found here are 10,000 or so distinct CDR3 sequences; the top ten clones hold approximately 20%. Germline CDR1 DFQATT, CDR2 SNEGSKA (reference sequence). The CDR3 totals 13 residues. The chain couples TRBV20-1 to TRBJ1-2. The specimen sequenced was cells from a skin blister. The sequence derives from a human donor with Stevens-Johnson syndrome, a severe cutaneous drug reaction. CDR3 amino acids: CSARDRRAYGYTF.